The present entry profiles one TCR beta chain with its context. Antigen: not known. CD45RO-negative CD8 cells positively selected for CCR7 made up the naive population, which excluded terminally differentiated effector memory CD45RA+ cells. This was a deep-level run. Replicate PCRs for sorted subsets used around 200 ng DNA; this equaled about 30,000 T cell genomes. The assay was immunoSEQ multiplex PCR, and TCRdb's table has in-frame clones only and misses some. The repertoire holds millions of clones, with about 95% as singletons. The data were obtained in a study of shared clonotypes between healthy human individuals. The study, taken as a whole, reports: An effect of sequencing depth on clonotype sharing among donors was expected.

Germline V CDR1 and CDR2: SQVTM, ANQGSEA. V gave up 1 base and J gave up 5 bases, with 15 bases separating them. CDR3 length equals 14 residues. This chain joins TRBV29-1 and TRBJ2-7, with a weak D call TRBD1 (5 bases). The clonotype comes from a man aged 18 to 30 in good health. The sample comprised naive CD8+ T cells sorted from blood. CDR3 sequence: CSVEVTGPFDEQYF. In DNA form, the CDR3 reads TGCAGCGTTGAAGTAACAGGTCCCTTTGACGAGCAGTACTTC.